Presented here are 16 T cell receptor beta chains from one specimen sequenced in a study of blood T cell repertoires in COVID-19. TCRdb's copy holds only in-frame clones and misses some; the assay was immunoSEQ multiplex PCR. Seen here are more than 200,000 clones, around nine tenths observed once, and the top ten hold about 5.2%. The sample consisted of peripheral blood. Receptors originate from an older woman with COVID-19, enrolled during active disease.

The CDR3 bases are TGTGCCAGTAGTATCCGGGGGACGGACGAAAAACTGTTTTTT. Protein sequence: CASSIRGTDEKLFF. The V call is TRBV19, the J call TRBJ1-4, with a tentative D call TRBD1 (5 bases). Germline lookup yields CDR1 LNHDA and CDR2 SQIVND (reference sequence). The CDR3 runs 14 residues. V shed 3 bases and J shed 8 bases, with 13 bases lying between them.

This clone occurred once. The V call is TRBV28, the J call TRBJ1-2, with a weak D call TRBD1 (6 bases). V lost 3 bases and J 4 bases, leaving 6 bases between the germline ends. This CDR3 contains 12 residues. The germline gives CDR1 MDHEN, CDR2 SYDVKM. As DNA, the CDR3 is TGTGCCAGCAGTTTCAGGGGCTATGGCTACACCTTC. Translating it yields CASSFRGYGYTF.

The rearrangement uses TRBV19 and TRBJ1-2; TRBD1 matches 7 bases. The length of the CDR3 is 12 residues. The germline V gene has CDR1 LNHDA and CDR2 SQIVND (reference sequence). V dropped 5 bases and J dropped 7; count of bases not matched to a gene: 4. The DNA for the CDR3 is TGTGCCAGTAGTGATCGACAGGGTGGCTACACCTTC. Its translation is CASSDRQGGYTF.

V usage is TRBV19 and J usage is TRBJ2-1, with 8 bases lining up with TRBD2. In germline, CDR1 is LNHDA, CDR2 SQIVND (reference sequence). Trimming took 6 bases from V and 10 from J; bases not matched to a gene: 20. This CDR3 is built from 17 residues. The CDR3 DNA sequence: TGTGCCAGTAGCCGGGGGGGTACCGGGAACCTTTTTCGGGAGCAGTTCTTC. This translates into CASSRGGTGNLFREQFF.

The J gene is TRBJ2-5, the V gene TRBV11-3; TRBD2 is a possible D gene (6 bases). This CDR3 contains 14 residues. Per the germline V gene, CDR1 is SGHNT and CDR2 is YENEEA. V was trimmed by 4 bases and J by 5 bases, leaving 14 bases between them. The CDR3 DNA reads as TGTGCCAGCAGCTATGGACCCGGAGGGGAGACCCAGTACTTC. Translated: CASSYGPGGETQYF.

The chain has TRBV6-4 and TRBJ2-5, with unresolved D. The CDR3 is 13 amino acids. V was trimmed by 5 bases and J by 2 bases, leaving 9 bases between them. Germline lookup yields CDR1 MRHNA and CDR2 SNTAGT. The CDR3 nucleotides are TGTGCCAGCAGTTACACGCCACAAGAGACCCAGTACTTC. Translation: CASSYTPQETQYF.

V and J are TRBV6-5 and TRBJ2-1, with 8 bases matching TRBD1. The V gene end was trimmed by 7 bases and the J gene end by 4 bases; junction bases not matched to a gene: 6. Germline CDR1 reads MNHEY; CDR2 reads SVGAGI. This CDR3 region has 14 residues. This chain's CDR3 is CASKPGQAYNEQFF. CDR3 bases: TGTGCCAGCAAACCGGGACAGGCTTACAATGAGCAGTTCTTC.

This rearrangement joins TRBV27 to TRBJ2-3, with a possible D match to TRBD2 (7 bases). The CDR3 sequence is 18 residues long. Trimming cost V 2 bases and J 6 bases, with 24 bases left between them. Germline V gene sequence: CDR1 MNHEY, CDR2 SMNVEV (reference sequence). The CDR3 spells CASSLQSSGDPGGDTQYF. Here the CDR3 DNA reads TGTGCCAGCAGTTTACAATCATCAGGGGACCCCGGGGGGGATACGCAGTATTTT.

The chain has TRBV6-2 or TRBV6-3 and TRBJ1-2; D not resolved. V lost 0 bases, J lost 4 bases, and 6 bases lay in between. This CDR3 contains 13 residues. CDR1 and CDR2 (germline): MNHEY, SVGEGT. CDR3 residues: CASSYSRSYGYTF. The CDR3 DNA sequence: TGTGCCAGCAGTTACTCGAGAAGCTATGGCTACACCTTC.

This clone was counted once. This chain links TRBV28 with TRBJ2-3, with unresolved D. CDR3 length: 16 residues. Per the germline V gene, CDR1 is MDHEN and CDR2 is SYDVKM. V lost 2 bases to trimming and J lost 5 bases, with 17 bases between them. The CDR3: CASSLLWSGIEDTQYF. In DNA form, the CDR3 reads TGTGCCAGCAGTTTACTCTGGTCAGGTATCGAAGATACGCAGTATTTT.

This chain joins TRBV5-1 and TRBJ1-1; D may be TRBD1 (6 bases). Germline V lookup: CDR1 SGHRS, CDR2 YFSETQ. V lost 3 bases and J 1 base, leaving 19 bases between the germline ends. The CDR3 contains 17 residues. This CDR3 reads CASSSQGQSSRNTEAFF. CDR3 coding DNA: TGCGCCAGCAGCTCCCAAGGACAGTCATCGAGGAACACTGAAGCTTTCTTT.

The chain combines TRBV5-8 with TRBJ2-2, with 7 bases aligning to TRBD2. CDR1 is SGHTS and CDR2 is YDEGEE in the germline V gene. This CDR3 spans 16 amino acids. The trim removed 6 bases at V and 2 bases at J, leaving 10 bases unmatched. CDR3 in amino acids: CASTWAGRANTGELFF. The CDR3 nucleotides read TGTGCCAGCACATGGGCGGGGAGGGCCAACACCGGGGAGCTGTTTTTT.

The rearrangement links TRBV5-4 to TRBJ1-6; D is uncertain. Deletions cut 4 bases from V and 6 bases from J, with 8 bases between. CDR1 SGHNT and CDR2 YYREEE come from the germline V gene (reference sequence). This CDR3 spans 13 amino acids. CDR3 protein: CASSPQVNSPLHF. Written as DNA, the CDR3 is TGTGCCAGCAGCCCCCAGGTTAATTCACCCCTCCACTTT.

CDR3 amino acids: CASSESKGTGDYGYTF. For the CDR3, the DNA is TGCGCCAGCAGTGAGTCGAAAGGCACAGGGGACTATGGCTACACCTTC. This sequence joins TRBV10-2 and TRBJ1-2, with 7 nucleotides matching TRBD1. CDR3 size: 16 residues. The germline CDR1 and CDR2 sequences are WSHSY and SAAADI. Trimming cost V 0 bases and J 3 bases; bases outside gene matches: 7.

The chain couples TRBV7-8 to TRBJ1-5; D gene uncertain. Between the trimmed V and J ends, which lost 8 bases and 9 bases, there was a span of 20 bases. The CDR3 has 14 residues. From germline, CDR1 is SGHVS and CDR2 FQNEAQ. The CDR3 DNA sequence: TGTGCCAGCCAGATGCAGGCCGCCGGTGGGCCCCAGCATTTT. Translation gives CASQMQAAGGPQHF.

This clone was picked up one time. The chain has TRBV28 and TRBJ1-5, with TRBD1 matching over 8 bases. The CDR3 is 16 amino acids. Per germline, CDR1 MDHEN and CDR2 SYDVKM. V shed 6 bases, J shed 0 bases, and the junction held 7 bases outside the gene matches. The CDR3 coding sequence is TGTGCCAGCAGCTCCGACAGGGGATATAGCAATCAGCCCCAGCATTTT. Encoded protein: CASSSDRGYSNQPQHF. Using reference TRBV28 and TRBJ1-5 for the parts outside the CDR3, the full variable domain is DVKVTQSSRYLVKRTGEKVFLECVQDMDHENMFWYRQDPGLGLRLIYFSYDVKMKEKGDIPEGYSVSREKKERFSLILESASTNQTSMYLCASSSDRGYSNQPQHFGDGTRLSIL.